The source of this T cell receptor beta chain is a study of blood T cell repertoires in COVID-19. As for the study in general: Whether acute or convalescent, the COVID-19 samples came from the United States, Italy and Spain. The analysed material was cDNA or gDNA that came from T cells, B-cell-depleted T cells, or PBMCs.

In the authors' methods: Counts of nucleated cells, estimated from reference gene primer amplification, were obtained. The table came from immunoSEQ multiplex PCR; TCRdb's copy has only in-frame clones and leaves some out. The V and J calls and clone size were taken over from that table, and D and trimming were inferred from the DNA. The table has about 180,000 clones, roughly four fifths seen once; the top ten hold roughly 7.5%. J gave up 6 bases and V 4 bases, and 7 bases lay outside the gene matches. Germline CDR1 is MNHEY and CDR2 is SMNVEV (reference sequence). The CDR3 has 14 amino acids. Enrolled during active infection, Seattle patients were then followed longitudinally.

This receptor was obtained from a woman between 65 and 79 years old with COVID-19, enrolled during active disease. The specimen sequenced was peripheral blood. The V call is TRBV27, the J call TRBJ2-7; TRBD1 agrees at 9 bases. CDR3 loop: CASSSRQGVSEQYF. CDR3 bases: TGTGCCAGCAGTTCCCGACAGGGGGTGAGCGAGCAGTACTTC.